Each of the 27 T cell receptor beta chains below was sequenced from the same sample in a study of vaccination and CD4 T cells after COVID-19. The time point denotes: late sampling 161 to 241 days after vaccination in a few convalescent patients. Indicated treatment: approximately 9-day PBMC culture with coronavirus spike peptide pools or control peptides (ViraFEST assay). CD4+ T cells that had been cultured provided DNA sequenced with the Oncomine TCR Beta short-read assay. TCRdb re-analysed the PCR reads in MiXCR, keeping a single row per CDR3 protein. This table holds around 19,000 distinct CDR3 sequences, around 33% found once. These receptors' targets are unknown. The starting material was CD4+ T cells from blood, cultured in vitro, obtained about 7 months after SARS-CoV-2 vaccination. Every receptor here comes from a human donor who had recovered from COVID-19.

This clonotype was picked up a small number of times. The V gene is TRBV10-3, the J gene TRBJ2-3; D is undetermined. V shed 0 bases and J shed 4 bases, with 5 bases lying between them. CDR1 and CDR2 from the germline V gene are ENHRY and SYGVKD. This CDR3 is built from 13 residues. CDR3 bases: TGTGCCATCAGTGAGTCTGAGTCAGATACGCAGTATTTT. This sequence encodes CAISESESDTQYF.

This clonotype was counted between two and nine times. The gene calls are TRBV7-2 and TRBJ2-5; 7 bases fit TRBD2. This CDR3 has 14 residues. In germline, CDR1 is SGHTA, CDR2 FQGNSA. With V trimmed by 3 bases and J by 5 bases, 6 bases remained unmatched. Written as DNA, the CDR3 is TGTGCCAGCAGCTTTTTGGGGGGGTGGGAGACCCAGTACTTC. Encoded protein: CASSFLGGWETQYF. The full variable domain, completed using reference TRBV7-2 and TRBJ2-5, is GAGVSQSPSNKVTEKGKDVELRCDPISGHTALYWYRQSLGQGLEFLIYFQGNSAPDKSGLPSDRFSAERTGGSVSTLTIQRTQQEDSAVYLCASSFLGGWETQYFGPGTRLLVL.

The chain has TRBV20-1 and TRBJ2-1; 13 bases are shared with TRBD2. The ends lost 6 bases at V and 2 bases at J; junction bases unmatched: 10. Looked up from germline, CDR1 is DFQATT and CDR2 is SNEGSKA (reference sequence). The CDR3 extends over 17 amino acids. CDR3 region: CSANPGLAGATYNEQFF. The CDR3 DNA reads TGCAGTGCAAACCCCGGACTAGCGGGGGCTACCTACAATGAGCAGTTCTTC.

This clonotype was detected a few times. This chain joins TRBV28 and TRBJ1-1; perhaps TRBD1 as D (5 bases). Germline V gives CDR1 MDHEN, CDR2 SYDVKM. Trimming pared 2 bases from V and 1 base from J, leaving 14 bases between. The CDR3 sequence is 16 residues long. The CDR3 protein is CASSLMWGTPNTEAFF. CDR3 nucleotide sequence: TGTGCCAGCAGTTTAATGTGGGGCACCCCGAACACTGAAGCTTTCTTT.

J is TRBJ2-1 and V is TRBV7-9; 7 nucleotides agree with TRBD1. Looked up from germline, CDR1 is SEHNR and CDR2 is FQNEAQ (reference sequence). The trim removed 5 bases at V and 4 bases at J, leaving 8 bases unmatched. This CDR3 contains 15 residues. The CDR3 spells CASSLPGQQYNEQFF. In DNA, the CDR3 is TGTGCCAGCAGCCTTCCGGGACAGCAATACAATGAGCAGTTCTTC.

V and J are TRBV20-1 and TRBJ2-7, with TRBD1 as a possible D gene (6 bases). Trimming took off 0 bases at V and 1 base at J, with 7 bases between the two ends. Germline CDR1 reads DFQATT; CDR2 reads SNEGSKA (reference sequence). The CDR3 runs 13 residues. The DNA for the CDR3 is TGCAGTGCTAGAGATGGGACATCCTACGAGCAGTACTTC. Translating it yields CSARDGTSYEQYF.

V and J are TRBV28 and TRBJ2-5, with TRBD2 identical over 14 bases. V dropped 8 bases and J dropped 5; count of bases not matched to a gene: 1. From germline, CDR1 is MDHEN and CDR2 SYDVKM. CDR3 length equals 13 residues. The CDR3 reads CASGTSGSETQYF. In nucleotides, the CDR3 is TGTGCCAGCGGGACTAGCGGGAGTGAGACCCAGTACTTC.

The chain employs TRBV7-3 and TRBJ2-1, with D unresolved. CDR1 is SGHTA and CDR2 is FQGTGA in the germline V gene. V gave up 3 bases and J gave up 5 bases, with 14 bases separating them. The CDR3 has 15 residues. The CDR3 sequence is CASSFGPKANNEQFF. The CDR3 DNA reads as TGTGCCAGCAGCTTTGGGCCAAAGGCAAACAATGAGCAGTTCTTC.

This clonotype is judged medium-sized (0.01 to 0.1%). CDR3: CASSLARRGGYSPLHF. CDR3 DNA sequence: TGTGCCAGCAGCTTAGCGAGGCGGGGCGGGTATTCACCCCTCCACTTT. The V call is TRBV7-6, the J call TRBJ1-6; D may be TRBD1 (5 bases). This CDR3 has 16 amino acids. Trimming shortened V by 0 bases and J by 8 bases, and 14 bases separated the two germline ends. Looked up from germline, CDR1 is SGHVS and CDR2 is FNYEAQ.

This clonotype was seen more than once but under ten times. V is TRBV19 and J is TRBJ2-7, with D perhaps given as TRBD1 or TRBD2 (5 bases each). Trimming took 6 bases from V and 1 from J, leaving 13 bases between them. The CDR3 runs 14 residues. From germline, CDR1 is LNHDA and CDR2 SQIVND (reference sequence). CDR3 nucleotide sequence: TGTGCCAGTAGCCGTGGGACGGCATCCTACGAGCAGTACTTC. This sequence encodes CASSRGTASYEQYF. The whole variable domain, filled in from reference TRBV19 and TRBJ2-7, reads DGGITQSPKYLFRKEGQNVTLSCEQNLNHDAMYWYRQDPGQGLRLIYYSQIVNDFQKGDIAEGYSVSREKKESFPLTVTSAQKNPTAFYLCASSRGTASYEQYFGPGTRLTVT.

This clonotype was seen only a few times. Here the CDR3 DNA reads TGTGCCAGCAGCTTATCTGGGTGGATTAGGTCCTCCTACGAGCAGTACTTC. Translating gives CASSLSGWIRSSYEQYF. The chain joins TRBV7-8 to TRBJ2-7, with D uncertain. The CDR3 length is 17 residues. Trimming removed 2 bases at V and 0 bases at J, with 17 bases between. Looked up from germline, CDR1 is SGHVS and CDR2 is FQNEAQ.

This rearrangement joins TRBV4-1 to TRBJ1-6; no firm D call. Between the trimmed V and J ends, which lost 1 base and 13 bases, there was a span of 8 bases. The length of the CDR3 is 12 residues. Germline-derived CDR1 and CDR2 are MGHRA and YSYEKL. The CDR3 region has the DNA TGCGCCAGCAGCCAAGGGATCTGGCCCCTCCACTTT. It translates to CASSQGIWPLHF.

This sequence joins TRBV20-1 and TRBJ2-7; 12 bases map to TRBD2. Per the germline V gene, CDR1 is DFQATT and CDR2 is SNEGSKA (reference sequence). V shed 1 base, J shed 6 bases, and the junction held 4 bases outside the gene matches. The CDR3 spans 14 residues. The CDR3 DNA is TGCAGTGCTAGAGCACTAGCGGGAGGAGCCGAGCAGTACTTC. Translation: CSARALAGGAEQYF.

This clonotype was counted between two and nine times. The gene calls are TRBV20-1 and TRBJ2-3; 8 bases map to TRBD1. The CDR3 length is 14 residues. Germline V gives CDR1 DFQATT, CDR2 SNEGSKA (reference sequence). V dropped 6 bases and J dropped 0; count of bases not matched to a gene: 5. CDR3 amino acids: CSADRGSSTDTQYF. The DNA for the CDR3 is TGCAGTGCCGACAGGGGATCTAGCACAGATACGCAGTATTTT.

The table lists this clonotype with a few counts. V gene TRBV6-1 combines with J gene TRBJ1-5; D remains ambiguous. Germline CDR1 MNHNS, CDR2 SASEGT. The CDR3 runs to 12 residues. V was pared by 1 base and J by 6 bases, with 4 bases between. The CDR3 DNA reads TGTGCCAGCAGTGAAGTACCTCAGCCCCAGCATTTT. Translating it yields CASSEVPQPQHF.

The rearrangement links TRBV6-2 or TRBV6-3 to TRBJ2-2, with D perhaps TRBD1 (6 bases). V dropped 2 bases and J dropped 5 bases, with 15 bases sitting between them. The CDR3 extends over 16 amino acids. From germline, CDR1 is MNHEY and CDR2 SVGEGT. CDR3 nucleotide sequence: TGTGCCAGCAGTTACGGGATGAACAGGGATACCGGGGAGCTGTTTTTT. Protein sequence: CASSYGMNRDTGELFF.

The chain combines TRBV6-4 with TRBJ2-2; weak D call: TRBD2 (6 bases). Trimming removed 5 bases from V and 5 bases from J, with 15 bases in between. The CDR3 consists of 15 residues. CDR1 is MRHNA and CDR2 is SNTAGT in the germline V gene. CDR3 protein: CASSLEGGGTGELFF. For the CDR3, the DNA is TGTGCCAGCAGTCTGGAGGGAGGCGGAACCGGGGAGCTGTTTTTT.

This clonotype was counted between two and nine times. This chain connects TRBV6-1 to TRBJ1-1, with D perhaps TRBD1 (5 bases). The CDR3 has 13 residues. Germline assignment: CDR1 MNHNS and CDR2 SASEGT. V lost 10 bases to trimming and J lost 1 base, with 13 bases between them. The CDR3 region is CATRVSGNTEAFF. The CDR3 region has the DNA TGTGCCACCAGGGTTTCGGGGAACACTGAAGCTTTCTTT.

This clonotype was detected only a few times. The chain is built from TRBV20-1 and TRBJ2-5; the D call may be TRBD1 or TRBD2 (6 bases each). CDR3 length: 13 amino acids. Per the germline V gene, CDR1 is DFQATT and CDR2 is SNEGSKA (reference sequence). The V gene lost 6 bases and the J gene lost 3 bases, with 14 bases spanning the gap. CDR3 DNA: TGCAGTGCCGAGCGCGGGACAAAAGAGACCCAGTACTTC. Translated, it gives CSAERGTKETQYF.

The rearrangement joins TRBV29-1 to TRBJ2-5, with TRBD1 identical over 11 bases. The V gene end was trimmed by 8 bases and the J gene end by 5 bases; junction bases not matched to a gene: 4. This CDR3 has 12 amino acids. CDR1 SQVTM and CDR2 ANQGSEA come from the germline V gene. The CDR3 here is CSIGQGAETQYF. The CDR3 nucleotides read TGCAGCATAGGACAGGGGGCTGAGACCCAGTACTTC.

This chain links TRBV7-9 with TRBJ2-2; 7 positions agree with TRBD1. V gave up 1 base and J gave up 2 bases; unmatched junction bases: 4. The CDR3 sequence is 16 residues long. The V gene's germline CDR1 is SEHNR and CDR2 FQNEAQ (reference sequence). Here the CDR3 reads CASSLVGTANTGELFF. The CDR3 coding sequence is TGTGCCAGCAGCTTAGTAGGGACAGCTAACACCGGGGAGCTGTTTTTT. The full variable domain, completed using reference TRBV7-9 and TRBJ2-2, is DTGVSQNPRHKITKRGQNVTFRCDPISEHNRLYWYRQTLGQGPEFLTYFQNEAQLEKSRLLSDRFSAERPKGSFSTLEIQRTEQGDSAMYLCASSLVGTANTGELFFGEGSRLTVL.

Only a few counts were recorded for this clonotype. The rearrangement links TRBV20-1 to TRBJ2-6, with D perhaps TRBD1 (6 bases). V was shortened by 2 bases and J by 0 bases, with 8 bases between the two germline ends. The germline V gene has CDR1 DFQATT and CDR2 SNEGSKA (reference sequence). The CDR3 is 15 amino acids. The CDR3 sequence: CSARRGHSGANVLTF. CDR3 bases: TGCAGTGCTAGAAGGGGACACTCTGGGGCCAACGTCCTGACTTTC.

The V gene is TRBV5-4, the J gene TRBJ2-1, with D maybe TRBD2 (6 bases). Germline CDR1 reads SGHNT; CDR2 reads YYREEE (reference sequence). This CDR3 comprises 14 residues. The ends were cut back, 2 bases at V and 10 bases at J, with 16 bases in the middle. The CDR3 spells CASSFGGKAGEQFF. CDR3 in DNA: TGTGCCAGCAGCTTCGGCGGGAAGGCTGGAGAGCAGTTCTTC.

A few counts support this clonotype. The rearrangement uses TRBV20-1 and TRBJ2-3; D may be TRBD2 (5 bases). V shed 4 bases and J shed 2 bases, with 19 bases lying between them. The length of the CDR3 is 16 residues. Germline CDR1 is DFQATT and CDR2 is SNEGSKA (reference sequence). CDR3 coding DNA: TGCAGTGCTACACTAGGCCCTAGCTTCTTCACAGATACGCAGTATTTT. Amino acids: CSATLGPSFFTDTQYF.

The chain couples TRBV19 to TRBJ1-2; 8 bases fit TRBD1. J lost 4 bases, V lost 6 bases, and 10 bases had no gene match. Germline V lookup: CDR1 LNHDA, CDR2 SQIVND (reference sequence). The CDR3 totals 15 residues. The CDR3 here is CASRMRQGIAYGYTF. Written as DNA, the CDR3 is TGTGCCAGTAGGATGAGACAGGGGATAGCCTATGGCTACACCTTC.

The rearrangement uses TRBV11-1 and TRBJ2-5; 11 nucleotides line up with TRBD2. From germline, CDR1 is SGHAT and CDR2 FQDESV (reference sequence). Unmatched junction bases numbered 6, after V lost 5 bases and J lost 4 bases. This CDR3 contains 15 residues. The CDR3, as DNA: TGTGCCAGCAGCCCGACTAGCGGGACGGGAGAGACCCAGTACTTC. This translates into CASSPTSGTGETQYF.

J is TRBJ2-1 and V is TRBV6-5; D gene unclear. Germline loops: CDR1 MNHEY, CDR2 SVGAGI. Deletions cut 2 bases from V and 8 bases from J, with 13 bases between. The CDR3 is made up of 14 amino acids. The CDR3 sequence: CASSYRPQTHEQFF. The CDR3 nucleotides read TGTGCCAGCAGTTACCGACCACAAACACATGAGCAGTTCTTC.